Listed below are T cell receptor beta chains from one sample, sequenced in a study of tumor and adjacent non-tumor tissue in lung cancer. TCRdb called the multiplex PCR reads again in MiXCR, with one record for every CDR3 protein. In the table there are roughly 120,000 distinct CDR3 sequences, roughly 80% of which are singletons. Sequenced: lung tumor tissue. These receptors all stem from a woman in her sixties or seventies with non-small cell lung cancer. CDR3s include the opening cysteine and the closing phenylalanine or tryptophan.

CDR3 protein: CASSLGPLAGGTHTQYF; V gene: TRBV11-2; J gene: TRBJ2-3
CDR3 protein: CVGSIQGTRRIEQYF; V gene: TRBV12-3/TRBV12-4; J gene: TRBJ2-7
CDR3 protein: CASTKPTGGLSF; V gene: TRBV6-2/TRBV6-3; J gene: TRBJ2-2
CDR3 protein: CASSFLGGRFFGYTF; V gene: TRBV28; J gene: TRBJ1-2
CDR3 protein: CSARYVGDIDTQYF; V gene: TRBV20-1; J gene: TRBJ2-3
CDR3 protein: CASRPTGESSYGYNF; V gene: TRBV6-5; J gene: TRBJ1-2
CDR3 protein: CASGGRRAGGKGQYF; V gene: TRBV11-3; J gene: TRBJ2-7
CDR3 protein: CASSLTRLADKEQFF; V gene: TRBV18; J gene: TRBJ2-1
CDR3 protein: CTSSLSAGLLNTEAFF; V gene: TRBV11-1; J gene: TRBJ1-1
CDR3 protein: CASSQEIAWNTEAFF; V gene: TRBV4-3; J gene: TRBJ1-1
CDR3 protein: CNAARHAISYEQYF; V gene: TRBV20-1; J gene: TRBJ2-7
CDR3 protein: CTSPGPRDGYTF; V gene: TRBV10-1; J gene: TRBJ1-2
CDR3 protein: CASSSEGQGPVNEQFF; V gene: TRBV11-3; J gene: TRBJ2-1
CDR3 protein: CASSQGVEGYTF; V gene: TRBV4-1; J gene: TRBJ1-2
CDR3 protein: CASSQEEGRKKFF; V gene: TRBV4-3; J gene: TRBJ2-1
CDR3 protein: CSARPLGQGASGELFF; V gene: TRBV20-1; J gene: TRBJ2-2
CDR3 protein: CASSPLRVQGYQPQHF; V gene: TRBV28; J gene: TRBJ1-5
CDR3 protein: CTSSLGHSGNTIYF; V gene: TRBV12-3/TRBV12-4; J gene: TRBJ1-3
CDR3 protein: CTSSKQAGRYNEQLF; V gene: TRBV6-1; J gene: TRBJ2-1
CDR3 protein: CASSLDPSGRTEQYF; V gene: TRBV11-2; J gene: TRBJ2-7
CDR3 protein: CTSSLEPLSTQYF; V gene: TRBV11-2; J gene: TRBJ2-3
CDR3 protein: CASNPGKRQPQHF; V gene: TRBV19; J gene: TRBJ1-5
CDR3 protein: CAGSLVSNTGELFF; V gene: TRBV11-3; J gene: TRBJ2-2